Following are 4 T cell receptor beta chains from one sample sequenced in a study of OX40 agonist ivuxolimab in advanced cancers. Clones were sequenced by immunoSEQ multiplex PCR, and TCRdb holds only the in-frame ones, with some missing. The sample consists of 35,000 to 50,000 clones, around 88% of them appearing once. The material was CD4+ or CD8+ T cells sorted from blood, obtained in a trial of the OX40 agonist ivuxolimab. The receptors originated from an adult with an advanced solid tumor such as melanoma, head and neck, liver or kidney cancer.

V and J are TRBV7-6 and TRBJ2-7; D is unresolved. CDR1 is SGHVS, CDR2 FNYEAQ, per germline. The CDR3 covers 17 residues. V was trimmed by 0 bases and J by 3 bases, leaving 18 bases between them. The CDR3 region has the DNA TGTGCCAGCAGCTTAGCAGAAGGGCGGACCTGGGGCTACGAGCAGTACTTC. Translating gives CASSLAEGRTWGYEQYF.

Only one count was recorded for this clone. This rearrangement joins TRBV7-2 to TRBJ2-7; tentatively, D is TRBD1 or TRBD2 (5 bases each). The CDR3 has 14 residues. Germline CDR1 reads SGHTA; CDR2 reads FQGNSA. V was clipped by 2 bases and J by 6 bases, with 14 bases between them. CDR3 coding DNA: TGTGCCAGCAGCTTATGGGACGGGATTGGCGAGCAGTACTTC. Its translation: CASSLWDGIGEQYF. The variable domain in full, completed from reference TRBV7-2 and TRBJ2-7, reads GAGVSQSPSNKVTEKGKDVELRCDPISGHTALYWYRQSLGQGLEFLIYFQGNSAPDKSGLPSDRFSAERTGGSVSTLTIQRTQQEDSAVYLCASSLWDGIGEQYFGPGTRLTVT.

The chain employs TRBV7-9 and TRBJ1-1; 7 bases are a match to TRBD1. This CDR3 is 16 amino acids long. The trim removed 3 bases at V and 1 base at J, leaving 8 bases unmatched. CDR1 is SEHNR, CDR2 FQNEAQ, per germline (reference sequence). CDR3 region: CASSFRTGEQNTEAFF. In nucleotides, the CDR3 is TGTGCCAGCAGCTTTCGGACAGGAGAGCAGAACACTGAAGCTTTCTTT.

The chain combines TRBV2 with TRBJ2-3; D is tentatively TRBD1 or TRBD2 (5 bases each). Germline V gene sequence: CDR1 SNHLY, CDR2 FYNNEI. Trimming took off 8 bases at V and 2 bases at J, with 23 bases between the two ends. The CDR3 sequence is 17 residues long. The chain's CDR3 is CASAHPSEGSLTDTQYF. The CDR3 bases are TGTGCCAGCGCCCATCCTTCTGAGGGGAGCCTCACAGATACGCAGTATTTT.